The clone carrying this TCR beta chain was counted between two and nine times. This record belongs to a study of human T cells and chemical hapten exposure. For the study at large: 2% DPC was applied to around 2 cm by around 2 cm of upper inner arm skin for sensitization.

The CDR3 has 11 residues. From germline, CDR1 is MDHEN and CDR2 SYDVKM. V was cut by 4 bases and J by 8 bases, with 9 bases left in between. Time point indicated: pre-sensitization, week 0. Treatment: therapeutic diphenylcyclopropenone sensitization with weekly scalp DPC. Blood collection took place prior to placing each patch test. Using its own MiXCR run on the RACE reads, TCRdb lists one record per CDR3 protein. The sample lists under 110,000 distinct CDR3 sequences, 10% to 15% occurring once. The sequence was obtained from a woman between 45 and 60 years old with alopecia areata. Some clones in this sample may be carry-over from other donors' samples. Here the sequenced sample was whole blood, taken in connection with sensitization to the hapten diphenylcyclopropenone (DPC). The chain combines TRBV28 with TRBJ2-7; D is ambiguous. The CDR3 reads CASSSEVQQYF. In nucleotides, the CDR3 is TGTGCCAGCAGTTCAGAAGTGCAGCAGTACTTC.